The rows below give T cell receptor beta chains drawn from one sample of a study of regulatory T cells in long-lasting Graves disease. One entry per CDR3 protein, called by TCRdb with MiXCR from the multiplex PCR reads. The sample has 390,000 or so distinct CDR3 sequences, around 11% seen once; the top ten hold approximately 17%. These sequences were also reported in another study, on T cells in Graves' hyperthyroidism and ophthalmopathy.

The sequenced sample was peripheral blood mononuclear cells (PBMCs), obtained at new diagnosis, from a patient treated with antithyroid drugs. The receptors stem from a woman aged 18 to 35 with Graves disease. The CDR3 runs from the conserved cysteine through the conserved F or W. Fields, in order: J gene, D gene, V gene, clone size, CDR3 protein, CDR3 DNA. The D gene is left open where the match is weak. A clone size is listed for some rows: how often the clone was seen (once, few, many), or a class if it is expanded.

j_gene: TRBJ1-2; d_gene: TRBD1; v_gene: TRBV5-1; abundance: NA; CDR3aa: CASSWGTGDFYGYTF; CDR3nt: TGCGCCAGCAGCTGGGGGACAGGGGATTTCTATGGCTACACCTTC
j_gene: TRBJ1-5; d_gene: TRBD1; v_gene: TRBV20-1; abundance: many; CDR3aa: CSARDSSPGGIQPQHF; CDR3nt: TGCAGTGCTAGAGATTCAAGCCCAGGGGGCATTCAGCCCCAGCATTTT
j_gene: TRBJ2-7; d_gene: TRBD1; v_gene: TRBV12-3/TRBV12-4; abundance: many; CDR3aa: CASSPPGTGLGEQYF; CDR3nt: TGTGCCAGCAGTCCCCCCGGGACAGGGTTAGGCGAGCAGTACTTC
j_gene: TRBJ2-7; d_gene: TRBD2; v_gene: TRBV5-1; abundance: many; CDR3aa: CASSTNHGLAEQYF; CDR3nt: TGCGCCAGCAGCACGAATCATGGACTAGCCGAGCAGTACTTC
j_gene: TRBJ1-1; d_gene: NA; v_gene: TRBV25-1; abundance: many; CDR3aa: CASSPAWGLNTEAFF; CDR3nt: TGTGCCAGCAGCCCTGCCTGGGGGTTGAACACTGAAGCTTTCTTT
j_gene: TRBJ1-6; d_gene: NA; v_gene: TRBV2; abundance: many; CDR3aa: CASSQQGEILSPLHF; CDR3nt: TGTGCCAGCAGCCAACAAGGGGAAATATTATCACCCCTCCACTTT
j_gene: TRBJ1-1; d_gene: NA; v_gene: TRBV5-8; abundance: many; CDR3aa: CASSFLAPNTEAFF; CDR3nt: TGTGCCAGCAGCTTTCTTGCCCCAAACACTGAAGCTTTCTTT
j_gene: TRBJ2-5; d_gene: NA; v_gene: TRBV4-1; abundance: NA; CDR3aa: CASSQDASGVETQYF; CDR3nt: TGCGCCAGCAGCCAAGATGCCAGTGGAGTAGAGACCCAGTACTTC
j_gene: TRBJ1-2; d_gene: NA; v_gene: TRBV7-2; abundance: many; CDR3aa: CASSLALARGRVGYTF; CDR3nt: TGTGCCAGCAGCTTAGCCCTAGCCCGGGGGCGGGTTGGCTACACCTTC
j_gene: TRBJ1-1; d_gene: NA; v_gene: TRBV29-1; abundance: many; CDR3aa: CSVDVQALNTEAFF; CDR3nt: TGCAGCGTAGACGTACAGGCCCTGAACACTGAAGCTTTCTTT
j_gene: TRBJ2-3; d_gene: TRBD1; v_gene: TRBV12-3/TRBV12-4; abundance: many; CDR3aa: CASSAGQGFGSEKTDTQYF; CDR3nt: TGTGCCAGCAGTGCCGGACAGGGTTTTGGGAGCGAGAAAACAGATACGCAGTATTTT
j_gene: TRBJ2-3; d_gene: TRBD2; v_gene: TRBV6-1; abundance: once; CDR3aa: CASSRGGIDTQYF; CDR3nt: TGTGCCAGCAGCCGGGGGGGGATAGATACGCAGTATTTT
j_gene: TRBJ2-7; d_gene: TRBD2; v_gene: TRBV11-1; abundance: few; CDR3aa: CASSLAGGSYNEQYF; CDR3nt: TGTGCCAGCAGCTTAGCGGGAGGGTCCTACAATGAGCAGTACTTC
j_gene: TRBJ1-1; d_gene: NA; v_gene: TRBV5-1; abundance: NA; CDR3aa: CASSLEDSSIHTEAFF; CDR3nt: TGCGCCAGCAGCTTGGAAGACTCCTCAATTCACACTGAAGCTTTCTTT
j_gene: TRBJ1-4; d_gene: NA; v_gene: TRBV7-8; abundance: many; CDR3aa: CASSQQGSANEKLFF; CDR3nt: TGTGCCAGCAGCCAACAGGGTTCAGCTAATGAAAAACTGTTTTTT
j_gene: TRBJ1-1; d_gene: NA; v_gene: TRBV4-3; abundance: NA; CDR3aa: CASSQDGRALRAFF; CDR3nt: TGCGCCAGCAGCCAAGATGGGCGGGCGTTGCGAGCTTTCTTT
j_gene: TRBJ2-1; d_gene: TRBD1; v_gene: TRBV7-9; abundance: many; CDR3aa: CASSQRQGASYNEQFF; CDR3nt: TGTGCCAGCAGCCAGAGACAGGGGGCTTCCTACAATGAGCAGTTCTTC
j_gene: TRBJ1-1; d_gene: NA; v_gene: TRBV18; abundance: NA; CDR3aa: CASSPLERLNTVAFF; CDR3nt: TGTGCCAGCTCACCCCTCGAACGGCTGAATACTGTAGCTTTCTTT
j_gene: TRBJ2-1; d_gene: NA; v_gene: TRBV15; abundance: few; CDR3aa: CATSRAPAGALNEQFF; CDR3nt: TGTGCCACCAGCAGAGCCCCGGCAGGGGCCCTCAATGAGCAGTTCTTC
j_gene: TRBJ2-1; d_gene: TRBD2; v_gene: TRBV5-5; abundance: many; CDR3aa: CASSTLFGRAYNEQFF; CDR3nt: TGTGCCAGCAGTACCCTATTCGGGAGGGCCTACAATGAGCAGTTCTTC
j_gene: TRBJ2-7; d_gene: TRBD2; v_gene: TRBV28; abundance: many; CDR3aa: CASSERGLASYEQYF; CDR3nt: TGTGCCAGCAGTGAACGGGGACTAGCCTCCTACGAGCAGTACTTC
j_gene: TRBJ1-2; d_gene: TRBD1; v_gene: TRBV7-2; abundance: many; CDR3aa: CASSTWTGNSYGYTF; CDR3nt: TGTGCCAGCAGCACCTGGACAGGCAATTCCTATGGCTACACCTTC
j_gene: TRBJ2-7; d_gene: TRBD2; v_gene: TRBV5-4; abundance: NA; CDR3aa: CASSFPAGGPYEQYF; CDR3nt: TGTGCCAGCAGCTTCCCGGCGGGAGGGCCTTACGAGCAGTACTTC
j_gene: TRBJ2-5; d_gene: NA; v_gene: TRBV5-8; abundance: many; CDR3aa: CASSLGVRPNQETQYF; CDR3nt: TGTGCCAGCAGCTTGGGGGTGCGACCGAACCAAGAGACCCAGTACTTC
j_gene: TRBJ1-1; d_gene: NA; v_gene: TRBV7-2; abundance: many; CDR3aa: CASSSQPTGVSMNTEAFF; CDR3nt: TGTGCCAGCAGCTCACAACCTACAGGAGTCTCTATGAACACTGAAGCTTTCTTT
j_gene: TRBJ2-2; d_gene: NA; v_gene: TRBV4-2; abundance: many; CDR3aa: CASSPSGRILNTGELFF; CDR3nt: TGTGCCAGCAGCCCAAGCGGACGGATACTGAACACCGGGGAGCTGTTTTTT
j_gene: TRBJ1-3; d_gene: NA; v_gene: TRBV7-6; abundance: NA; CDR3aa: CASSSPNLRGNTIYF; CDR3nt: TGTGCCAGCAGCTCACCGAATTTAAGGGGAAACACCATATATTTT
j_gene: TRBJ1-2; d_gene: NA; v_gene: TRBV28; abundance: many; CDR3aa: CATGGREGYGYTF; CDR3nt: TGTGCCACCGGTGGCAGGGAGGGGTATGGCTACACCTTC
j_gene: TRBJ2-3; d_gene: NA; v_gene: TRBV2; abundance: few; CDR3aa: CASVTGLGVTDTQYF; CDR3nt: TGTGCCAGCGTGACCGGATTAGGGGTCACAGATACGCAGTATTTT
j_gene: TRBJ2-7; d_gene: NA; v_gene: TRBV30; abundance: few; CDR3aa: CAYRDDFSYEQYF; CDR3nt: TGTGCCTACAGGGACGACTTCTCCTACGAGCAGTACTTC
j_gene: TRBJ2-3; d_gene: NA; v_gene: TRBV20-1; abundance: many; CDR3aa: CSAKRLAPKSTDTQYF; CDR3nt: TGCAGTGCAAAGAGGTTGGCGCCTAAAAGCACAGATACGCAGTATTTT
j_gene: TRBJ2-2; d_gene: NA; v_gene: TRBV20-1; abundance: few; CDR3aa: CSARDVGTGELFF; CDR3nt: TGCAGTGCTAGAGACGTGGGCACCGGGGAGCTGTTTTTT
j_gene: TRBJ2-7; d_gene: TRBD2; v_gene: TRBV6-2/TRBV6-3; abundance: many; CDR3aa: CASSPSAGVNYEQYF; CDR3nt: TGTGCCAGCAGTCCTTCAGCGGGAGTGAATTACGAGCAGTACTTC
j_gene: TRBJ2-3; d_gene: NA; v_gene: TRBV2; abundance: many; CDR3aa: CASTRSWTGATDTQYF; CDR3nt: TGTGCCAGCACCCGCTCGTGGACGGGGGCCACAGATACGCAGTATTTT
j_gene: TRBJ1-5; d_gene: NA; v_gene: TRBV6-1; abundance: many; CDR3aa: CASSSGRWGHQPQHF; CDR3nt: TGTGCCAGCAGCTCCGGGAGATGGGGGCATCAGCCCCAGCATTTT
j_gene: TRBJ1-2; d_gene: NA; v_gene: TRBV5-5; abundance: few; CDR3aa: CASRAETGPPFYGYTF; CDR3nt: TGTGCCAGCAGGGCGGAAACAGGGCCCCCTTTCTATGGCTACACCTTC
j_gene: TRBJ1-5; d_gene: TRBD1; v_gene: TRBV4-1; abundance: NA; CDR3aa: CASSHAPPTGTDNQPQHF; CDR3nt: TGCGCCAGCAGCCATGCGCCCCCGACAGGGACTGACAATCAGCCCCAGCATTTT
j_gene: TRBJ1-2; d_gene: NA; v_gene: TRBV2; abundance: many; CDR3aa: CASSERHGGNYGYTF; CDR3nt: TGTGCCAGCAGTGAAAGACACGGTGGTAACTATGGCTACACCTTC
j_gene: TRBJ1-6; d_gene: TRBD1; v_gene: TRBV20-1; abundance: few; CDR3aa: CSARVPGGLNSPLHF; CDR3nt: TGCAGTGCTAGAGTACCAGGGGGACTTAATTCACCCCTCCACTTT
j_gene: TRBJ1-1; d_gene: NA; v_gene: TRBV4-1; abundance: NA; CDR3aa: CASSQHEVSTEAFF; CDR3nt: TGCGCCAGCAGCCAACATGAGGTCTCCACTGAAGCTTTCTTT
j_gene: TRBJ2-5; d_gene: TRBD2; v_gene: TRBV7-2; abundance: NA; CDR3aa: CASSFALTSGGYEETQYF; CDR3nt: TGTGCCAGCAGCTTCGCTTTGACTAGCGGGGGCTACGAAGAGACCCAGTACTTC
j_gene: TRBJ2-1; d_gene: NA; v_gene: TRBV19; abundance: few; CDR3aa: CASSILSSGVYNEQFF; CDR3nt: TGTGCCAGTAGTATTCTGTCCAGCGGTGTTTACAATGAGCAGTTCTTC
j_gene: TRBJ2-7; d_gene: NA; v_gene: TRBV28; abundance: NA; CDR3aa: CASSLIGRREQYF; CDR3nt: TGTGCCAGCAGTTTAATCGGACGACGGGAGCAGTACTTC
j_gene: TRBJ1-5; d_gene: NA; v_gene: TRBV18; abundance: many; CDR3aa: CASSPGDRYSNQPQHF; CDR3nt: TGTGCCAGCTCACCAGGGGACCGTTATAGCAATCAGCCCCAGCATTTT
j_gene: TRBJ2-1; d_gene: NA; v_gene: TRBV27; abundance: many; CDR3aa: CATKTLSYNEQFF; CDR3nt: TGTGCCACGAAGACTCTCTCCTACAATGAGCAGTTCTTC
j_gene: TRBJ2-1; d_gene: TRBD2; v_gene: TRBV20-1; abundance: many; CDR3aa: CSATSGGTSSYNEQFF; CDR3nt: TGCAGTGCTACTAGCGGGGGGACTAGCTCCTACAATGAGCAGTTCTTC
j_gene: TRBJ2-1; d_gene: NA; v_gene: TRBV6-5; abundance: NA; CDR3aa: CASSYDREAQFF; CDR3nt: TGTGCCAGCAGTTATGATCGAGAGGCGCAGTTCTTC
j_gene: TRBJ2-1; d_gene: TRBD2; v_gene: TRBV7-6; abundance: NA; CDR3aa: CASSLLSGGPLRFF; CDR3nt: TGTGCCAGCAGCTTACTCAGCGGGGGGCCTCTTCGGTTCTTC